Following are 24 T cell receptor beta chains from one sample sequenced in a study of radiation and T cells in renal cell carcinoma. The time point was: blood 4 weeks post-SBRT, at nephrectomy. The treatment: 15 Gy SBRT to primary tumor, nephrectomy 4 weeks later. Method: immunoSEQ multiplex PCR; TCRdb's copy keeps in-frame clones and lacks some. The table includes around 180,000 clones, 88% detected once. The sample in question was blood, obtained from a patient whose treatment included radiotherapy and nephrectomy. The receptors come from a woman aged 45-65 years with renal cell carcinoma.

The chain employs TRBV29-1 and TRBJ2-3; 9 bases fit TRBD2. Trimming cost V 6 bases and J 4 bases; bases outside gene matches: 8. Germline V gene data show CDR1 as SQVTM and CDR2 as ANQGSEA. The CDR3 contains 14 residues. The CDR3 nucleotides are TGCAGCGTCCGCGGAGCGGGGGGATCAGATACGCAGTATTTT. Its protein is CSVRGAGGSDTQYF.

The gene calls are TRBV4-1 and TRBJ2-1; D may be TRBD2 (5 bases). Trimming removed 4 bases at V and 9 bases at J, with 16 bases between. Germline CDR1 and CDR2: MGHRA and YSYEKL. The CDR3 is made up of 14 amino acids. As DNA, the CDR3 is TGCGCCAGCAGCCTCAGTGGGCTAGCTGGTGAGCAGTTCTTC. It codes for CASSLSGLAGEQFF.

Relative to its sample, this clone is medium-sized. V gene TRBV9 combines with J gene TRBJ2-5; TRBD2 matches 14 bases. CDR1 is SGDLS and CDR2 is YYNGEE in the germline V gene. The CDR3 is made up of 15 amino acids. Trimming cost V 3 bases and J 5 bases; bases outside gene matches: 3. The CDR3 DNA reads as TGTGCCAGCAGCGAGGGGACTAGCGGGGGCGAGACCCAGTACTTC. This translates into CASSEGTSGGETQYF.

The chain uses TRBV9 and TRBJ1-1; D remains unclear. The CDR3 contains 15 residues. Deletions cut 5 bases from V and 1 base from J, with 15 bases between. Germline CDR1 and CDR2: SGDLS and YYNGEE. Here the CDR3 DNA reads TGTGCCAGCAGTTTTAACATGGGCCCGAACACTGAAGCTTTCTTT. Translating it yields CASSFNMGPNTEAFF.

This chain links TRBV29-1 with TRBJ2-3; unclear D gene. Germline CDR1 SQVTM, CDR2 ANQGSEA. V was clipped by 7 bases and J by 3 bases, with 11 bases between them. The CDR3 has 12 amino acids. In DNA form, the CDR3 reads TGCAGCGAAGGGAAATCGACAGATACGCAGTATTTT. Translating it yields CSEGKSTDTQYF.

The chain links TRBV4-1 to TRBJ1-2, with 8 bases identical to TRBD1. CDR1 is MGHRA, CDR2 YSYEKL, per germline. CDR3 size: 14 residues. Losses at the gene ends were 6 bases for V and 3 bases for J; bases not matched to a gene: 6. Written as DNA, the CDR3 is TGCGCCAGCAGATCTCCGGGACAGGACTATGGCTACACCTTC. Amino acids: CASRSPGQDYGYTF.

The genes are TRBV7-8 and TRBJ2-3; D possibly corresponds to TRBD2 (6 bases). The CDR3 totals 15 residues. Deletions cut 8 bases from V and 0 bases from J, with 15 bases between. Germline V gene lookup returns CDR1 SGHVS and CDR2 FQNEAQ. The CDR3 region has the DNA TGTGCCAGCCGAGGGACGGGGAGGAGCACAGATACGCAGTATTTT. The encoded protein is CASRGTGRSTDTQYF.

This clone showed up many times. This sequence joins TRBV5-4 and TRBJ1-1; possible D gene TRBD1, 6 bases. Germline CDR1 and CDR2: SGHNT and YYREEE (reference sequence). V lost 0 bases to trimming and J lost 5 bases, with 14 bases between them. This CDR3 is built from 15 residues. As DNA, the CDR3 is TGTGCCAGCAGCTTGGACAGCTACCAGGGGACTGAAGCTTTCTTT. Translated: CASSLDSYQGTEAFF.

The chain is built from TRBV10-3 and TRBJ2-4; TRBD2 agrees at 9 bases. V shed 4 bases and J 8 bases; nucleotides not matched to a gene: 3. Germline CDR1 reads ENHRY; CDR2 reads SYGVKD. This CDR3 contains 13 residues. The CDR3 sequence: CAISGASGDIQYF. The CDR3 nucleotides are TGTGCCATCAGTGGAGCTAGCGGGGACATTCAGTACTTC.

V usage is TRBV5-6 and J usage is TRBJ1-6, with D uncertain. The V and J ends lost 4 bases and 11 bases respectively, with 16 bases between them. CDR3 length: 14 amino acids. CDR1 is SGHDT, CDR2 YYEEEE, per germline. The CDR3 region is CASSPELSGTPLHF. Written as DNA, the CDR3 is TGTGCCAGCAGCCCGGAACTTTCAGGAACACCCCTCCACTTT.

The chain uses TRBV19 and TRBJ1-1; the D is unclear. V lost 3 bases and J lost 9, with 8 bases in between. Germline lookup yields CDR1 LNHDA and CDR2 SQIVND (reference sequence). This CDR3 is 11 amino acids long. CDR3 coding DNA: TGTGCCAGTAGTATTCGGTTCCAAGCTTTCTTT. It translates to CASSIRFQAFF.

CDR3 in amino acids: CASSERPRSSMASGEQYF. DNA of the CDR3: TGTGCCAGCAGTGAAAGGCCCCGGTCCTCCATGGCCTCGGGGGAGCAGTACTTC. V usage is TRBV6-1 and J usage is TRBJ2-7, with D possibly being TRBD2 (5 bases). The CDR3 is 18 residues long. Between the trimmed V and J ends, which lost 2 bases and 7 bases, there was a span of 27 bases. Looked up from germline, CDR1 is MNHNS and CDR2 is SASEGT.

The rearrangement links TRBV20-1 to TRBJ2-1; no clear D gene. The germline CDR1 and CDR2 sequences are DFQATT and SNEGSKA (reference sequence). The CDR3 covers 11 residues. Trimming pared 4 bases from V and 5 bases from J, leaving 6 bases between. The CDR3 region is CSATRNNEQFF. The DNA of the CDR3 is TGCAGTGCTACCAGAAACAATGAGCAGTTCTTC.

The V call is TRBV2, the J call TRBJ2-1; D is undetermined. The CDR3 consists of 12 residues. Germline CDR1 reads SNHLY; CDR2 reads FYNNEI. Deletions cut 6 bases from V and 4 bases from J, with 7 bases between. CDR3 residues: CASRGGYNEQFF. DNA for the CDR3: TGTGCCAGCAGGGGTGGGTACAATGAGCAGTTCTTC.

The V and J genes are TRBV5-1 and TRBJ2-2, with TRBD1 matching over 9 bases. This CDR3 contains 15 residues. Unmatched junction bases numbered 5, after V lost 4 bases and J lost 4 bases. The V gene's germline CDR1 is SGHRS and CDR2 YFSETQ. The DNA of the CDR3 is TGCGCCAGCAGCCGGACAGGGGAGCCCACCGGGGAGCTGTTTTTT. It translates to CASSRTGEPTGELFF.

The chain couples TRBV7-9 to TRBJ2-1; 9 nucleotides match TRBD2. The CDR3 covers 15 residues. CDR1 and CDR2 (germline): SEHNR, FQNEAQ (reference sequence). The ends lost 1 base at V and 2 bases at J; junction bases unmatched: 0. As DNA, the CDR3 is TGTGCCAGCAGCTTAGGACTAGCGGCCTACAATGAGCAGTTCTTC. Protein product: CASSLGLAAYNEQFF.

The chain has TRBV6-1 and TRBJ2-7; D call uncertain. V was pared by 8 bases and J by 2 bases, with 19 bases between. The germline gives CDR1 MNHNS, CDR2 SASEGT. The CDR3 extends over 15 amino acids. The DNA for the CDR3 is TGTGCCAGCCTCTCAAACAGTCCGAGCGCCTACGAGCAGTACTTC. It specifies CASLSNSPSAYEQYF.

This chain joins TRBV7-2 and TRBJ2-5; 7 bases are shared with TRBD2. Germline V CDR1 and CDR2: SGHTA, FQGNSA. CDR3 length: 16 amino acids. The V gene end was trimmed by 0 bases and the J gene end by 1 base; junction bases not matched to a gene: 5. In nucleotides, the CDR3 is TGTGCCAGCAGCTTAGCGGCTAGCGGAAGCCAAGAGACCCAGTACTTC. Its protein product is CASSLAASGSQETQYF.

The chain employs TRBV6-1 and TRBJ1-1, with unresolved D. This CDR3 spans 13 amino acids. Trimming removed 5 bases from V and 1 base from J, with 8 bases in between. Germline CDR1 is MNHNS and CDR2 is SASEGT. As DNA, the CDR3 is TGTGCCAGCAGTCGAAGACAGAACACTGAAGCTTTCTTT. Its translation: CASSRRQNTEAFF.

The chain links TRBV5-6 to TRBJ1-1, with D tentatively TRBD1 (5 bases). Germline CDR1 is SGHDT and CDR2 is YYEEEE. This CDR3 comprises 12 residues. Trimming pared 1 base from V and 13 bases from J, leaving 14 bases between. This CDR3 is CASSLQERGGFF. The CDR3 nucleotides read TGTGCCAGCAGCTTGCAAGAACGGGGGGGTTTCTTT.

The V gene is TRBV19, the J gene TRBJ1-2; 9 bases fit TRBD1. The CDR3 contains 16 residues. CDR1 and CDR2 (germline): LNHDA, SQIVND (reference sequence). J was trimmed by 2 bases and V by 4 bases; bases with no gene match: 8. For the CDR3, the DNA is TGTGCCAGTAGTAGCTCGACCGGGACAGGGAACTATGGCTACACCTTC. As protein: CASSSSTGTGNYGYTF.

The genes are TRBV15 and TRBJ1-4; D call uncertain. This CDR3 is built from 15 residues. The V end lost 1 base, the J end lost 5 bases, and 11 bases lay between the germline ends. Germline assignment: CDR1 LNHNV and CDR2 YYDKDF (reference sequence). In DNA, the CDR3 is TGTGCCACCAGCAGAGGCGGTCCGAACAATGAAAAACTGTTTTTT. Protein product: CATSRGGPNNEKLFF.

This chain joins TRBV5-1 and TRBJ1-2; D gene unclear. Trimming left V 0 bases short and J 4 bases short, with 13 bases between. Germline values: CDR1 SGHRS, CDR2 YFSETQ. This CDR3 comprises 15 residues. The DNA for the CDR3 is TGCGCCAGCAGCTTGGGACCGCTCAGGAGCTATGGCTACACCTTC. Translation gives CASSLGPLRSYGYTF.

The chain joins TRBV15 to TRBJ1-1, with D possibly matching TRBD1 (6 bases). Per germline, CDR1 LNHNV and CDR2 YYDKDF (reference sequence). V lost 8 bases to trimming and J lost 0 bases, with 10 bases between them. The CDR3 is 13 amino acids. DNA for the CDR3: TGTGCCACCGGGGGCAGTATGAACACTGAAGCTTTCTTT. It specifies CATGGSMNTEAFF. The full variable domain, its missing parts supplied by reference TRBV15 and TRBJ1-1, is DAMVIQNPRYQVTQFGKPVTLSCSQTLNHNVMYWYQQKSSQAPKLLFHYYDKDFNNEADTPDNFQSRRPNTSFCFLDIRSPGLGDTAMYLCATGGSMNTEAFFGQGTRLTVV.